This note documents a single T cell receptor (beta chain) sequence. The antigen remains unidentified. This record belongs to a study of cytomegalovirus exposure and HLA in healthy donors. Points from the study as a whole: A later analysis by the authors found several of the most significant clusters apparently linked to common viral pathogens.

The CDR3 covers 12 residues. Germline CDR1 is SGHRS and CDR2 is YFSETQ. The J segment lost 5 bases and the V segment lost 4 bases, leaving 3 bases of the junction unmatched. The PCR ran on 60 Vbeta and 13 Jbeta primers. Measured with immunoSEQ multiplex PCR; TCRdb has only the in-frame clones, and not every one. The table lists about 220,000 clones, 75% to 90% of them singletons, with 0.71% in the top ten. Unrecorded immune exposure was likely among donors, who were nominally healthy when sampled. The chain recombines TRBV5-1 with TRBJ2-7; 7 positions match TRBD1. The sequence came from a boy aged 2-15 years in good health and CMV-seronegative. Sequenced: PBMCs. The CDR3 spells CASSRGRNEQYF. CDR3 in DNA: TGCGCCAGCAGCAGGGGGCGGAACGAGCAGTACTTC.